This T cell receptor (beta chain) was profiled in a study of control samples from healthy donors and cancer patients. The CDR3 length is 14 residues. Germline V gives CDR1 SGHTA, CDR2 FQGNSA. TCRdb's copy holds only in-frame clones and misses some; the assay was immunoSEQ multiplex PCR. The sample has fewer than 200,000 clones, roughly 95% seen once; the top ten hold about 4%. The receptor's source is a woman aged 60-70 years in good health. Sequencing was carried out using blood. This chain connects TRBV7-2 to TRBJ1-3; D unresolved. The DNA of the CDR3 is TGTGCTACCAACACGGAGTCGGGTGGAAACACCATATATTTT. Translation: CATNTESGGNTIYF.